The 23 T cell receptor beta chains presented below share a single source sample, sequenced in a study of beta chain features in type 1 diabetes. Of the isolated RNA, all was reverse transcribed, and so the sequenced material was expressed TCRB transcripts. Here immunoSEQ multiplex PCR was the method, and the copy in TCRdb shows in-frame clones only, minus some. This table holds around 350,000 clones, 10% to 15% found once. The specimen was naive CD4+ T cells from blood. Every receptor here comes from a man between 18 and 29 years old in good health.

Comment on this clone: Within the sample, other DNA sequences also encode this same CDR3. This chain links TRBV7-9 with TRBJ1-2; possible D gene TRBD1, 6 bases. The germline V gene has CDR1 SEHNR and CDR2 FQNEAQ (reference sequence). V gave up 4 bases and J gave up 5 bases, with 8 bases separating them. This CDR3 is built from 12 residues. The DNA of the CDR3 is TGTGCCAGCAGCTCCGGACAGTATGGCTACACCTTC. This gives the protein CASSSGQYGYTF.

The rearrangement uses TRBV11-2 and TRBJ2-3, with D perhaps matching TRBD2 (6 bases). Trimming stripped 5 bases from V and 1 base from J, with 16 bases between. Germline values: CDR1 SGHAT, CDR2 FQNNGV. CDR3 length equals 16 residues. The chain's CDR3 is CASSLGGDSGTDTQYF. The DNA for the CDR3 is TGTGCCAGCAGCCTAGGCGGGGACTCCGGCACAGATACGCAGTATTTT.

The chain employs TRBV18 and TRBJ2-4; 9 positions match TRBD2. The germline V gene has CDR1 KGHSH and CDR2 LQKENI. After removal of 3 bases from V and 7 bases from J, the junction contained 10 bases not matched to a gene. This CDR3 spans 16 amino acids. CDR3 in DNA: TGTGCCAGCTCACCCCTTAGCGGGAGTGGTGTGAACATTCAGTACTTC. Protein product: CASSPLSGSGVNIQYF.

In the case of this clone: Other DNA sequences within the sample encode an identical CDR3. The chain combines TRBV28 with TRBJ2-7; D is unresolved. V lost 6 bases, J lost 2 bases, and 11 bases lay in between. This CDR3 is 13 amino acids long. Germline V CDR1 and CDR2: MDHEN, SYDVKM. As DNA, the CDR3 is TGTGCCAGCAGCTCTCCAGGAACCTACGAGCAGTACTTC. Protein product: CASSSPGTYEQYF.

This clone showed up just a few times. V is TRBV25-1 and J is TRBJ1-5, with TRBD1 matching over 10 bases. Per germline, CDR1 MGHDK and CDR2 SYGVNS. Germline trimming cut 4 bases from V and 7 bases from J; bases unmatched to any gene: 4. The CDR3 length is 14 residues. CDR3 in amino acids: CASSGQGAGQPQHF. DNA for the CDR3: TGTGCCAGCAGTGGACAGGGGGCCGGGCAGCCCCAGCATTTT.

In this sample, this clone turned up a few times. The chain joins TRBV5-1 to TRBJ2-7; TRBD1 might be the D (5 bases). The germline V gene encodes CDR1 SGHRS and CDR2 YFSETQ. Trimming removed 4 bases from V and 5 bases from J, with 16 bases in between. This CDR3 comprises 14 residues. As DNA, the CDR3 is TGCGCCAGCAGCCGTGACGTAGGGGTAGACGAGCAGTACTTC. It translates to CASSRDVGVDEQYF.

This clone was observed a few times. The CDR3 DNA reads TGTGCCATCCGTACCCCAGGGACCTACGAGCAGTACTTC. Its protein is CAIRTPGTYEQYF. This chain connects TRBV10-3 to TRBJ2-7; D is perhaps TRBD1 (5 bases). Germline CDR1 and CDR2: ENHRY and SYGVKD. This CDR3 comprises 13 residues. The V end lost 8 bases, the J end lost 2 bases, and 13 bases lay between the germline ends.

The chain joins TRBV6-5 to TRBJ2-1; TRBD1 is a possible D gene (7 bases). V was shortened by 7 bases and J by 4 bases, with 17 bases between the two germline ends. The CDR3 has 15 amino acids. The germline V gene has CDR1 MNHEY and CDR2 SVGAGI. The CDR3 loop is CASKLWRGLYNEQFF. The DNA for the CDR3 is TGTGCCAGCAAACTTTGGAGGGGGCTATACAATGAGCAGTTCTTC.

This clone was observed a few times. Here the CDR3 reads CASSQDFRGEQYF. DNA of the CDR3: TGCGCCAGCAGCCAAGATTTCCGAGGAGAGCAGTACTTC. The chain has TRBV4-3 and TRBJ2-7, with no clear D. Germline lookup yields CDR1 LGHNA and CDR2 YSLEER. The V end was cut by 0 bases, the J end by 7 bases, with 10 bases between. The CDR3 runs 13 residues.

The gene calls are TRBV2 and TRBJ1-2, with 7 bases identical to TRBD1. Trimming cost V 9 bases and J 7 bases; bases outside gene matches: 17. Germline CDR1 is SNHLY and CDR2 is FYNNEI. CDR3 length equals 15 residues. CDR3 region: CARIVEGQGGRGYTF. For the CDR3, the DNA is TGTGCCAGGATCGTTGAGGGTCAGGGGGGACGTGGCTACACCTTC.

The chain links TRBV7-2 to TRBJ2-1; 11 nucleotides agree with TRBD1. V shed 4 bases and J 7 bases; nucleotides not matched to a gene: 6. Germline CDR1 reads SGHTA; CDR2 reads FQGNSA. CDR3 length: 15 amino acids. This CDR3 reads CASSSGQGAWNEQFF. As DNA, the CDR3 is TGTGCCAGCAGCTCTGGACAGGGGGCGTGGAATGAGCAGTTCTTC.

CDR3 DNA: TGTGCCAGCAGCGTAGTAGAGAACTATGGCTACACCTTC. Its protein is CASSVVENYGYTF. The chain links TRBV9 to TRBJ1-2; the D is unclear. V was trimmed by 0 bases and J by 2 bases, leaving 5 bases between them. The CDR3 covers 13 residues. CDR1 SGDLS and CDR2 YYNGEE come from the germline V gene.

The chain has TRBV11-1 and TRBJ1-1; a weak D match, TRBD1 (6 bases). With 0 bases removed from V and 2 bases from J, the gap between germline ends came to 16 bases. Germline values: CDR1 SGHAT, CDR2 FQDESV (reference sequence). The CDR3 covers 17 residues. CDR3 residues: CASSLAQTRGTNTEAFF. The CDR3 DNA sequence: TGTGCCAGCAGCTTAGCCCAAACCAGGGGCACCAACACTGAAGCTTTCTTT. Supplemented by reference TRBV11-1 and TRBJ1-1, the full variable domain reads EAEVAQSPRYKITEKSQAVAFWCDPISGHATLYWYRQILGQGPELLVQFQDESVVDDSQLPKDRFSAERLKGVDSTLKIQPAELGDSAMYLCASSLAQTRGTNTEAFFGQGTRLTVV.

The rearrangement joins TRBV7-3 to TRBJ2-3; D perhaps matches TRBD2 (6 bases). Trimming removed 5 bases at V and 6 bases at J, with 12 bases between. This CDR3 spans 13 amino acids. Germline assignment: CDR1 SGHTA and CDR2 FQGTGA. The CDR3 DNA reads as TGTGCCAGCAGCATGGCTAGCGTTGATACGCAGTATTTT. It codes for CASSMASVDTQYF.

The chain couples TRBV9 to TRBJ2-7; D is undetermined. The germline CDR1 and CDR2 sequences are SGDLS and YYNGEE. The CDR3 totals 14 residues. Trimming took off 0 bases at V and 2 bases at J, with 9 bases between the two ends. The CDR3 sequence is CASSVDPVTYEQYF. CDR3 DNA sequence: TGTGCCAGCAGCGTAGATCCAGTTACCTACGAGCAGTACTTC.

This chain uses TRBV18 with TRBJ2-3, with 9 bases fitting TRBD2. The germline gives CDR1 KGHSH, CDR2 LQKENI. The CDR3 has 16 amino acids. V shed 5 bases and J 2 bases; nucleotides not matched to a gene: 8. CDR3 nucleotide sequence: TGTGCCAGCTCAGAGATGCGGGGGGGCTTCACAGATACGCAGTATTTT. This gives the protein CASSEMRGGFTDTQYF.

This clone turned up a few times. The rearrangement uses TRBV5-1 and TRBJ2-3; 10 nucleotides agree with TRBD2. Germline values: CDR1 SGHRS, CDR2 YFSETQ. Trimming took 0 bases from V and 8 from J; bases not matched to a gene: 12. CDR3 length: 17 amino acids. CDR3 sequence: CASSLELAGVGRGTQYF. The CDR3 coding sequence is TGCGCCAGCAGCTTGGAGCTAGCGGGAGTGGGAAGGGGTACGCAGTATTTT.

This clone was observed a handful of times. The J gene is TRBJ1-4, the V gene TRBV30; unclear D gene. The CDR3 runs 13 residues. Germline V CDR1 and CDR2: GTSNPN, SVGIG (reference sequence). V lost 5 bases and J lost 17, with 24 bases in between. The CDR3 is CAWSQRALSPHFF. As DNA, the CDR3 is TGTGCCTGGTCTCAGCGGGCCCTCTCCCCTCATTTTTTT. Looking up the rest from reference TRBV30 and TRBJ1-4 gives the full variable domain: SQTIHQWPATLVQPVGSPLSLECTVEGTSNPNLYWYRQAAGRGLQLLFYSVGIGQISSEVPQNLSASRPQDRQFILSSKKLLLSDSGFYLCAWSQRALSPHFFGSGTQLSVL.

V usage is TRBV29-1 and J usage is TRBJ1-3; possible D gene TRBD1, 5 bases. CDR1 and CDR2 (germline): SQVTM, ANQGSEA. The CDR3 has 14 residues. V was trimmed by 3 bases and J by 2 bases, leaving 11 bases between them. The CDR3 reads CSVEISGAGNTIYF. The CDR3, as DNA: TGCAGCGTTGAGATATCGGGGGCTGGAAACACCATATATTTT.

This clone turned up a few times. The rearrangement joins TRBV7-9 to TRBJ1-2, with D maybe TRBD1 (6 bases). The V gene's germline CDR1 is SEHNR and CDR2 FQNEAQ (reference sequence). There are 14 residues in the CDR3. Deletions cut 1 base from V and 2 bases from J, with 8 bases between. The CDR3: CASSLGTENYGYTF. The CDR3, as DNA: TGTGCCAGCAGCTTAGGGACAGAGAACTATGGCTACACCTTC. Filled out from reference TRBV7-9 and TRBJ1-2, the complete variable domain reads DTGVSQNPRHKITKRGQNVTFRCDPISEHNRLYWYRQTLGQGPEFLTYFQNEAQLEKSRLLSDRFSAERPKGSFSTLEIQRTEQGDSAMYLCASSLGTENYGYTFGSGTRLTVV.

The gene calls are TRBV7-2 and TRBJ1-2; TRBD1 matches 7 bases. Germline CDR1 is SGHTA and CDR2 is FQGNSA. The CDR3 totals 16 residues. J was trimmed by 1 base and V by 4 bases; bases with no gene match: 9. The CDR3 sequence is CASSYSRQGYNYGYTF. CDR3 bases: TGTGCCAGCAGCTATTCGAGACAGGGATATAACTATGGCTACACCTTC.

This clone was seen a handful of times. The J gene is TRBJ1-1, the V gene TRBV5-4; weak D call: TRBD1 (6 bases). The CDR3 has 17 amino acids. Germline CDR1 is SGHNT and CDR2 is YYREEE (reference sequence). V shed 5 bases and J shed 0 bases, with 20 bases lying between them. CDR3 nucleotide sequence: TGTGCCAGCAGTTTCCCCGGGACACCCACAATGAACACTGAAGCTTTCTTT. Protein product: CASSFPGTPTMNTEAFF.

This rearrangement joins TRBV6-1 to TRBJ1-5; TRBD1 agrees at 9 bases. This CDR3 spans 19 amino acids. V lost 3 bases and J lost 1; bases outside the gene matches: 13. Germline loops: CDR1 MNHNS, CDR2 SASEGT. Written as DNA, the CDR3 is TGTGCCAGCAGTGATCGGACAGGGGCACTTATATGGAGCAATCAGCCCCAGCATTTT. Its protein is CASSDRTGALIWSNQPQHF.